Sequencing of this T cell receptor beta chain was carried out in a study of blood T cell repertoires in COVID-19. Study background: Samples came from the United States, Italy and Spain, spanning acute and convalescent COVID-19.

Study processing details: Reference gene primer amplification gave estimated nucleated cell counts. Clones were sequenced by immunoSEQ multiplex PCR, and TCRdb holds only the in-frame ones, with some missing. For V, J and clone size, that table is used; D and trimming come from the DNA. The sample records some 250,000 clones, around 88% being singletons. Germline V lookup: CDR1 SGHNT, CDR2 YYREEE (reference sequence). Trimming removed 5 bases from V and 9 bases from J, with 15 bases in between. CDR3 length equals 12 residues. The chain carries TRBV5-4 and TRBJ2-7; D is uncertain. The TCR originated in a man aged 30 to 39 with active or convalescent COVID-19. Sequenced material: peripheral blood. CDR3 DNA: TGTGCCAGCAGACTCCTAGACGGCCCGCAGTACTTC. Translating gives CASRLLDGPQYF.